This T cell receptor beta chain derives from a study of blood T cell repertoires in COVID-19. Cohorts were determined from participant-reported clinical history. The study counted Cohort 3 donors as recovered given two negative PCRs, clearance, or symptom resolution. Assay used: immunoSEQ multiplex PCR; TCRdb lists only in-frame clones, some missing. Of approximately 300,000 clones in the sample, approximately 85% are singletons; the top ten hold approximately 4.2%. The source of this sequence is a woman in her twenties or thirties who had recovered from COVID-19. Sequencing used PBMCs or T cells enriched from blood (not recorded which).

In DNA form, the CDR3 reads TGTGCCAGCAGCTTCTGGGCGGGCCCCTACGAGCAGTACTTC. Protein sequence: CASSFWAGPYEQYF. The chain carries TRBV5-6 and TRBJ2-7; the D gene is possibly TRBD2 (5 bases). The CDR3 is 14 amino acids. Trimming took 2 bases from V and 2 from J, leaving 11 bases between them. Germline V gene data show CDR1 as SGHDT and CDR2 as YYEEEE.